Detailed here is one TCR beta chain. This clonotype was detected a few times. Its antigen is unknown. Per-base quality was not reported, and no clone a single base away is much larger than it. Germline trimming: 1 base from V, 5 bases from J; junction bases outside gene matches: 11. In the germline V gene, CDR1 corresponds to SGHTA and CDR2 to FQGNSA. Including the terminal cysteine and phenylalanine, the CDR3 comprises 19 residues. Only the CDR3 DNA is retained, 57 bases long and in frame from the first base. This entry comes from a study of vaccination and CD4 T cells after COVID-19 (dated by TCRdb to the early 2020s). The study in broad terms: The convalescent cohort included six males and four females, with two Hispanic individuals, seven Caucasians, two Asians and one multiracial person. Each participant got two doses of either the Pfizer-BioNTech BNT162b2 vaccine (n=8) or the Moderna mRNA-1273 vaccine (n=2). Post-COVID blood samples from convalescent patients were collected a median of around 100 days after diagnosis, with a range of roughly 35 to 170 days. The time from the second vaccine dose to post-vaccine blood sampling had a median of roughly 77 days and ranged from about 14 to 250 days. Culture stimuli were overlapping spike peptide pools from SARS-CoV-2 and from the common cold coronaviruses HCoV-NL63, HCoV-OC43 and HCoV-229E. Control cultures used a CEFX viral epitope pool as positive control, an HIV-1 Nef peptide pool as negative control, or no peptide. The spike-specific CD4+ TCR repertoire was compared before and after mRNA vaccination in fewer than eleven COVID-19 convalescent patients and several infection-naive healthy vaccine recipients. In an earlier paper using these donors, memory CD4+ T cell crossreactivity between SARS-CoV-2 and common cold coronavirus spike proteins was assessed at the TCR clonotype level. Overall study results and their limits: The median number of SARS-CoV-2-reactive clonotypes rose from around 22 after infection to 38 after vaccination, but the change was not significant. Relatively few convalescent patients were included in the study, and early timepoints after natural infection were not analyzed. Among convalescent patients, a median roughly 84% of the SARS-CoV-2-reactive clones seen after vaccination appeared only after vaccination, which suggests priming specific to the vaccine. Of the vaccine-specific clones found in convalescent patients, nearly all (304 of 307) were mono-reactive for SARS-CoV-2 spike instead of being cross-reactive with common cold coronaviruses.

Library prep was done by PCR. At the Johns Hopkins FTIC core, DNA from the cultured CD4+ T cells underwent TCR sequencing with the Oncomine TCR Beta short-read assay. The QIAamp micro DNA kit was used to extract genomic DNA from the cultured CD4+ T cells. Oncomine TCR Beta libraries made from cultured CD4+ T cells were pooled using unique dual indexes and sequenced on an Illumina iSeq 100. Per the authors' processing: Non-productive sequences were filtered out, and CDR3s that did not start with C, did not end with F or W, or were shorter than 7 amino acids were discarded. Antigen-specific clonotypes were identified using the MANAFEST web application through comparison of peptide-stimulated wells with reference and other culture wells. For a clone to be called positive, the clone needed an FDR below 0.05, an odds ratio above 5, and a productive frequency above 0.1% in at least two of three replicate wells. A clonotype was classed as cross-reactive if the clonotype showed significant expansion both in SARS-CoV-2 spike wells and in at least one common cold coronavirus spike condition. Levenshtein distances (stringdist) and unrooted phylogenetic trees (ape) in R version 3.6.1 were used to assess CDR3 homology. TCRdb passed the public sequencing reads through fastp at Q25 and MiXCR, retaining productive beta sequences. Every distinct CDR3 protein forms one entry, paired with its most common genes and DNA. In this record, the V and J calls reflect TCRdb's handling and not the investigators' own analysis. In this sample the table shows some 9,700 distinct CDR3 sequences, approximately 62% of which occur a single time. Over 20% of the sample goes to the ten largest clones.

The treatment or condition label on this specimen signifies: roughly nine-day PBMC culture with coronavirus spike peptide pools or control peptides (ViraFEST assay). CD4+ T cells from unexposed donors were collected before the COVID-19 pandemic (2011-2018). The study used the ViraFEST assay, which expanded antigen-specific T cells with peptide pools and then identified expanded clonotypes by TCR sequencing. Each well held some 2 million PBMCs cultured with roughly 10 ug/ml peptide pools in IMDM containing around 5% human AB serum and 10 IU/ml IL-2. Half of the culture medium was replaced with fresh IL-2-containing medium on days 3 and 7. Once the cells had been in culture for over nine days, the EasySep CD4+ T cell isolation kit was used to isolate CD4+ T cells by negative selection. As far as cell numbers permitted, CD4+ T cells from unexposed donors were tested for reactivity against SARS-CoV-2 S and N as well as four spike pools from common cold coronaviruses. Ficoll-Paque Plus gradient centrifugation was used to isolate PBMCs from whole blood, and the isolated PBMCs were then either used fresh or cryopreserved at -140C. Each culture condition was generally run in triplicate wells. Leukapheresis product for the unexposed donors was purchased commercially.

The TCR sequence derives from a human donor in good health. Sequenced sample: CD4+ T cells from blood, cultured in vitro. The chain employs TRBV7-2 and TRBJ2-2; a stretch of 12 junction bases matches TRBD1. The bases are TGTGCCAGCAGCTTAGAGGGGACAGGGGGCGCGGGGAGGACCGGGGAGCTGTTTTTT. It specifies CASSLEGTGGAGRTGELFF.